These 25 T cell receptor beta chains originate from one sample sequenced in a study of blood T cell repertoires in COVID-19. Profiling relied on immunoSEQ multiplex PCR, and the TCRdb table lists in-frame clones only, not all of them. Seen here are 79,000 or so clones, over 70% observed once, and the top ten hold 1.1%. The sample was peripheral blood. The source is a human donor in a cohort sampled during active COVID-19.

In DNA form, the CDR3 reads TGTGCCAGCAGCGCCGTAACCGGGACTAGTGTCAATGAGCAGTTCTTC. It codes for CASSAVTGTSVNEQFF. This chain uses TRBV9 with TRBJ2-1; 8 bases map to TRBD2. Losses at the gene ends were 3 bases for V and 6 bases for J; bases not matched to a gene: 11. Germline V gene lookup returns CDR1 SGDLS and CDR2 YYNGEE. The CDR3 covers 16 residues.

This clone has a single count. An end of the junction does not agree with germline; a read error may underlie this. The chain is built from TRBV7-9 and TRBJ2-3, with D tentatively TRBD2 (7 bases). Germline CDR1 SEHNR, CDR2 FQNEAQ (reference sequence). The CDR3 runs to 15 residues. CDR3 residues: CASRLAGGHGDTQYF. The CDR3 nucleotides read TGTGCCAGCAGATTAGCCGGGGGGCATGGAGATACGCAGTATTTT.

The chain joins TRBV6-7 to TRBJ1-2, with no clear D. TRBV6-7 is an ORF, with its function uncertain. There are 13 residues in the CDR3. V was shortened by 5 bases and J by 3 bases, with 10 bases between the two germline ends. This CDR3 is CASSRGLDYGYTF. CDR3 nucleotide sequence: TGTGCCAGCAGTAGAGGGTTGGACTATGGCTACACCTTC.

This rearrangement joins TRBV14 to TRBJ2-7; 8 bases line up with TRBD2. V was pared by 3 bases and J by 6 bases, with 4 bases of the junction left unmatched. The CDR3 totals 13 residues. The germline CDR1 and CDR2 sequences are SGHDN and FVKESK. The CDR3 nucleotides read TGTGCCAGCAGCCACGGGGGGGCAACCGAGCAGTACTTC. The encoded protein is CASSHGGATEQYF.

V usage is TRBV6-1 and J usage is TRBJ1-1; D not resolved. The CDR3 covers 12 residues. Germline CDR1 is MNHNS and CDR2 is SASEGT. V lost 3 bases and J 5 bases, leaving 7 bases between the germline ends. This CDR3 is CASSESETEAFF. Written as DNA, the CDR3 is TGTGCCAGCAGTGAGAGCGAAACTGAAGCTTTCTTT.

This chain links TRBV19 with TRBJ2-7, with TRBD1 identical over 7 bases. Germline values: CDR1 LNHDA, CDR2 SQIVND (reference sequence). The CDR3 is 11 residues long. V lost 10 bases to trimming and J lost 6 bases; unmatched junction nucleotides: 6. DNA of the CDR3: TGTGCCACCTCGACAGGGCGCGAGCAGTACTTC. Encoded protein: CATSTGREQYF.

This clone was observed a handful of times. The gene calls are TRBV5-4 and TRBJ1-2, with D tentatively TRBD1 (5 bases). CDR1 is SGHNT, CDR2 YYREEE, per germline (reference sequence). There are 14 residues in the CDR3. Trimming shortened V by 4 bases and J by 0 bases, and 10 bases separated the two germline ends. CDR3 sequence reads: CASSREGSNYGYTF. The CDR3 DNA sequence: TGTGCCAGCAGCCGGGAGGGGTCTAACTATGGCTACACCTTC.

This clone was counted once. V gene TRBV28 combines with J gene TRBJ1-1; unclear D gene. Germline CDR1 is MDHEN and CDR2 is SYDVKM. The V end lost 5 bases, the J end lost 0 bases, and 10 bases lay between the germline ends. The CDR3 consists of 14 residues. For the CDR3, the DNA is TGTGCCAGCAGTCCTTCAGGTTTGAACACTGAAGCTTTCTTT. It is translated as CASSPSGLNTEAFF. The variable domain in full, completed from reference TRBV28 and TRBJ1-1, reads DVKVTQSSRYLVKRTGEKVFLECVQDMDHENMFWYRQDPGLGLRLIYFSYDVKMKEKGDIPEGYSVSREKKERFSLILESASTNQTSMYLCASSPSGLNTEAFFGQGTRLTVV.

The rearrangement links TRBV5-1 to TRBJ1-1, with D possibly being TRBD1 (5 bases). V was trimmed by 0 bases and J by 0 bases, leaving 6 bases between them. CDR1 and CDR2 (germline): SGHRS, YFSETQ. The CDR3 extends over 14 amino acids. The CDR3 DNA reads TGCGCCAGCAGCTTGGGACAGATGAACACTGAAGCTTTCTTT. Translation: CASSLGQMNTEAFF.

This rearrangement joins TRBV27 to TRBJ1-4; 8 bases fit TRBD1. The germline CDR1 and CDR2 sequences are MNHEY and SMNVEV (reference sequence). Trimming took 5 bases from V and 5 from J; bases not matched to a gene: 22. The CDR3 loop spans 20 amino acids. CDR3 in amino acids: CASSPLAGLLQGARNEKLFF. DNA for the CDR3: TGTGCCAGCAGTCCACTGGCCGGCCTTCTCCAGGGGGCGCGGAATGAAAAACTGTTTTTT. Together with reference TRBV27 and TRBJ1-4, the CDR3 gives the full variable domain: EAQVTQNPRYLITVTGKKLTVTCSQNMNHEYMSWYRQDPGLGLRQIYYSMNVEVTDKGDVPEGYKVSRKEKRNFPLILESPSPNQTSLYFCASSPLAGLLQGARNEKLFFGSGTQLSVL.

V is TRBV19 and J is TRBJ2-4, with 11 bases identical to TRBD2. V was pared by 5 bases and J by 0 bases, with 9 bases of the junction left unmatched. Germline V gives CDR1 LNHDA, CDR2 SQIVND (reference sequence). The CDR3 is made up of 18 amino acids. CDR3 bases: TGTGCCAGTAGTCCTCAGGGACTAGCGGTTATAGCCAAAAACATTCAGTACTTC. Protein sequence: CASSPQGLAVIAKNIQYF.

This sequence joins TRBV28 and TRBJ1-2; 7 bases agree with TRBD1. Germline V gene data show CDR1 as MDHEN and CDR2 as SYDVKM. Trimming took 5 bases from V and 8 from J; bases not matched to a gene: 11. The CDR3 loop spans 14 amino acids. CDR3 region: CASSGLGTVEGYTF. CDR3 nucleotide sequence: TGTGCCAGCAGTGGCCTCGGGACAGTCGAGGGCTACACCTTC.

This chain uses TRBV28 with TRBJ1-3; D gene ambiguous. Germline CDR1 MDHEN, CDR2 SYDVKM. This CDR3 comprises 15 residues. The V and J ends lost 5 bases and 0 bases respectively, with 11 bases between them. CDR3 in amino acids: CASSPYRHSGNTIYF. The CDR3 DNA reads TGTGCCAGCAGTCCGTACAGACACTCTGGAAACACCATATATTTT.

The CDR3 is CASSDDRTYGYTF. The CDR3 DNA is TGTGCCAGCAGTGATGACAGGACTTATGGCTACACCTTC. The chain uses TRBV6-1 and TRBJ1-2, with D possibly TRBD1 on 6 matching bases. Germline-derived CDR1 and CDR2 are MNHNS and SASEGT. This CDR3 has 13 amino acids. V lost 3 bases and J lost 5, with 10 bases in between.

Here the CDR3 reads CASRGLAGEYEQYF. DNA of the CDR3: TGTGCCAGCAGGGGACTAGCGGGAGAATACGAGCAGTACTTC. The chain recombines TRBV6-5 with TRBJ2-7; 14 nucleotides align to TRBD2. Unmatched junction bases numbered 2, after V lost 6 bases and J lost 4 bases. Per germline, CDR1 MNHEY and CDR2 SVGAGI. This CDR3 comprises 14 residues.

CDR3 in amino acids: CASSGDPYRVSGNTIYF. CDR3 DNA: TGTGCCAGCAGTGGGGACCCATACAGGGTCTCTGGAAACACCATATATTTT. The rearrangement links TRBV28 to TRBJ1-3, with D perhaps matching TRBD1 (6 bases). Trimming removed 5 bases at V and 0 bases at J, with 17 bases between. This CDR3 is built from 17 residues. CDR1 is MDHEN and CDR2 is SYDVKM in the germline V gene.

The rearrangement links TRBV3-1 (or the pseudogene TRBV3-2) to TRBJ2-1; tentatively, D is TRBD1 (7 bases). CDR1 is LGHDT, CDR2 YNNKEL, per germline (reference sequence). CDR3 size: 15 residues. Between the trimmed V and J ends, which lost 0 bases and 4 bases, there was a span of 10 bases. CDR3 nucleotide sequence: TGTGCCAGCAGCCAAGATGCGGGACAGTACAATGAGCAGTTCTTC. Its protein is CASSQDAGQYNEQFF.

This clone was picked up a small number of times. The rearrangement uses TRBV4-1 and TRBJ2-5; the D is unclear. The germline V gene has CDR1 MGHRA and CDR2 YSYEKL. The V end was cut by 3 bases, the J end by 3 bases, with 8 bases between. The CDR3 is 13 residues long. The CDR3 region has the DNA TGCGCCAGCAGCCATTCAATTGAAGAGACCCAGTACTTC. It yields the protein CASSHSIEETQYF.

V usage is TRBV28 and J usage is TRBJ2-5; TRBD2 matches at 7 bases. The CDR3 is made up of 16 amino acids. V shed 2 bases, J shed 2 bases, and the junction held 8 bases outside the gene matches. The germline V gene has CDR1 MDHEN and CDR2 SYDVKM. CDR3 nucleotide sequence: TGTGCCAGCAGTTTAGCGGTGGGGGGGTTACAAGAGACCCAGTACTTC. This codes for CASSLAVGGLQETQYF.

V is TRBV28 and J is TRBJ2-3; TRBD2 agrees at 10 bases. CDR3 size: 16 residues. CDR1 and CDR2 (germline): MDHEN, SYDVKM. The V and J ends lost 1 base and 3 bases, in that order; junction bases with no gene match: 4. The CDR3 protein is CASSLYRAGGTDTQYF. CDR3 coding DNA: TGTGCCAGCAGTTTATATCGAGCGGGAGGGACAGATACGCAGTATTTT.

This chain uses TRBV4-1 with TRBJ2-3; 8 nucleotides align to TRBD2. V was pared by 2 bases and J by 0 bases, with 16 bases of the junction left unmatched. This CDR3 comprises 20 residues. Per germline, CDR1 MGHRA and CDR2 YSYEKL. In DNA, the CDR3 is TGCGCCAGCAGCCAATACCTGAAGGGCGGGAGGTCCGGAAGCACAGATACGCAGTATTTT. Translating it yields CASSQYLKGGRSGSTDTQYF.

This clone came up once. The gene calls are TRBV28 and TRBJ1-1; 8 nucleotides line up with TRBD1. The CDR3 runs 12 residues. Germline V gene sequence: CDR1 MDHEN, CDR2 SYDVKM. J lost 11 bases, V lost 2 bases, and 4 bases had no gene match. The CDR3 sequence is CASSLRTGMAFF. CDR3 sequence (DNA): TGTGCCAGCAGTTTAAGGACAGGGATGGCTTTCTTT.

This chain links TRBV4-1 with TRBJ1-2; D may be TRBD1 (6 bases). CDR1 is MGHRA, CDR2 YSYEKL, per germline. This CDR3 region has 13 residues. The ends were cut back, 3 bases at V and 6 bases at J, with 11 bases in the middle. The CDR3 loop is CASSQGALNGYTF. The CDR3, as DNA: TGCGCCAGCAGCCAGGGGGCCCTTAATGGCTACACCTTC.

In this sample, this clone turned up a few times. This chain uses TRBV5-1 with TRBJ1-5, with D hard to call. This CDR3 spans 17 amino acids. The V gene's germline CDR1 is SGHRS and CDR2 YFSETQ. V lost 1 base and J lost 2, with 16 bases in between. The CDR3: CASSLWLTREGNQPQHF. In DNA, the CDR3 is TGCGCCAGCAGCTTGTGGCTCACGAGGGAAGGCAATCAGCCCCAGCATTTT.

The chain uses TRBV5-1 and TRBJ1-4; D ambiguous. CDR1 is SGHRS and CDR2 is YFSETQ in the germline V gene. The V end was cut by 4 bases, the J end by 8 bases, with 12 bases between. The CDR3 consists of 13 residues. In DNA, the CDR3 is TGCGCCAGCAGCACGCGAGCGGGAGAAAAACTGTTTTTT. It translates to CASSTRAGEKLFF.